The T cell receptor (beta chain) described here comes from a study of T cell clonality in common variable immunodeficiency. Trimming shortened V by 8 bases and J by 0 bases, and 8 bases separated the two germline ends. Germline CDR1 is SNHLY and CDR2 is FYNNEI. This CDR3 comprises 14 residues. Study conclusions and caveats: Reportedly, TCR beta sequences from common variable immunodeficiency showed fewer deletions and N-nucleotide insertions.

This clone was recorded many times. What it binds is not known. The CDR3 extends 3 residues past the end of the read, so its final part is completed from the germline J gene. The table came from immunoSEQ multiplex PCR; TCRdb's copy has only in-frame clones and leaves some out. This repertoire lists 35,000 to 50,000 clones without singletons; around 2.8% sits in the top ten. The sequenced sample consisted of peripheral blood mononuclear cells. The clonotype originates from a person between 18 and 70 years old in good health. The V and J genes are TRBV2 and TRBJ2-6; possible D gene TRBD1, 6 bases. The CDR3 is CASQQGSGANVLTF. The part of the CDR3 DNA that was read is TGTGCCAGCCAACAGGGCTCTGGGGCCAACGTC.